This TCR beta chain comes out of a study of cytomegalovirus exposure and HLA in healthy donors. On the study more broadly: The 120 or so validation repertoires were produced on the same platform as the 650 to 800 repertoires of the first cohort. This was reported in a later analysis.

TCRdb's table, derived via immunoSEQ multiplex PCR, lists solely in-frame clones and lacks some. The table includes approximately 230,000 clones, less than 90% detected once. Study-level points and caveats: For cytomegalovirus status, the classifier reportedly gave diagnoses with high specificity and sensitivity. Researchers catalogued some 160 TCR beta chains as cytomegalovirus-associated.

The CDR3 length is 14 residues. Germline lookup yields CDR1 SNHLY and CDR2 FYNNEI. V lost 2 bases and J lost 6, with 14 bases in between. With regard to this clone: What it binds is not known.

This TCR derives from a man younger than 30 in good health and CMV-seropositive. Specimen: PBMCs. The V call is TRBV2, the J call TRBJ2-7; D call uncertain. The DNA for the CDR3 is TGTGCCAGCAGTGAACGCAGTAGGTTGGGCGAGCAGTACTTC. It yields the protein CASSERSRLGEQYF.